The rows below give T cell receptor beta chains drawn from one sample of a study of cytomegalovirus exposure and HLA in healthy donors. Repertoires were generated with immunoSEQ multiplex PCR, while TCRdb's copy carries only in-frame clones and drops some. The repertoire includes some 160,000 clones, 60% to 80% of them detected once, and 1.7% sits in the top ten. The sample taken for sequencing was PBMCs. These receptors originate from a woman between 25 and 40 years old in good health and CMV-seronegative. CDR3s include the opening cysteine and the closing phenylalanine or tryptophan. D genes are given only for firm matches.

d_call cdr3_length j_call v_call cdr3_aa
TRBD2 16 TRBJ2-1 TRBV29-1 CSVGTSGVLKYNEQFF
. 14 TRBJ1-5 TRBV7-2 CASSRPGVNQPQHF
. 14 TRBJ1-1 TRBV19 CASSIAGLNTEAFF
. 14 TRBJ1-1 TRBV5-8 CASSWEVSRTEAFF
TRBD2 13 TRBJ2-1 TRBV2 CAIRGGKYNEQFF
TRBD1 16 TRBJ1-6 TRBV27 CASSKQGSSYNSPLHF
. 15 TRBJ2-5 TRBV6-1 CASSEARGYQETQYF
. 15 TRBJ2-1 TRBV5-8 CASSLVGVREVEQFF
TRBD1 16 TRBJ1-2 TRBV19 CASKAPQGETNYGYTF
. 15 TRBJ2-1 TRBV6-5 CASSYQGGSYNEQFF
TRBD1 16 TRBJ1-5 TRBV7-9 CASSLQGDWGNQPQHF
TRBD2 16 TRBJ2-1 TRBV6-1 CASSELSSGAYNEQFF
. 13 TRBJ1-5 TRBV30 CAWSTGPNQPQHF
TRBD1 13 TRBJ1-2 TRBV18 CASSLDRDYGYTF
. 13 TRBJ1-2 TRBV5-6 CASSLVGPHGYTF
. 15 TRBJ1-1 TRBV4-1 CASSQDPRGNTEAFF
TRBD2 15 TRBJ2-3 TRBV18 CASSPTGGLSDTQYF
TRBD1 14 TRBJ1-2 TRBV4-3 CASSQAGQDYSYTF
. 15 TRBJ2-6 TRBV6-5 CASSSMASGANVLTF
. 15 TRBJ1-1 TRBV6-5 CASSSWEGGNTEAFF
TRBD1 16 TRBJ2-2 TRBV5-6 CASSLSGTGNTGELFF
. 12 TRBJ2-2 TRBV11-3 CASNINTGELFF
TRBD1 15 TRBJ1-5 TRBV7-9 CASSFGTDSNQPQHF
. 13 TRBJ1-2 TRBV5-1 CASSIDSNYGYTF
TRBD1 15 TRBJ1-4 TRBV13 CASSLTGQGYEKLFF
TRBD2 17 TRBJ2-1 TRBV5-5 CASSSDTGLARNNEQFF
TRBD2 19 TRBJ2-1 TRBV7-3 CASSLNGGSGGGPHNEQFF
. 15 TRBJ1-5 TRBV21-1 CASSNVGREDQPQHF
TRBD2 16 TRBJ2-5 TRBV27 CASSPRLAGVQETQYF
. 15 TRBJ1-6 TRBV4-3 CASSQDRAGHSPLHF
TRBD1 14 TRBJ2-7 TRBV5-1 CASSTGTGGGEQYF
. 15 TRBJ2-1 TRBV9 CASSVSGSSYNEQFF
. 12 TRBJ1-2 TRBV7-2 CASSLPPGGYTF
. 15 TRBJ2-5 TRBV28 CASSLAAGNQETQYF
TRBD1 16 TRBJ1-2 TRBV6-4 CASSPRGTGGDLGYTF
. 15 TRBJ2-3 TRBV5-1 CASSLGSTRTDTQYF
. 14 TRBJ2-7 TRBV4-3 CASSQDQTSGEQYF
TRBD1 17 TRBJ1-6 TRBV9 CASSVEGQSSYNSPLHF
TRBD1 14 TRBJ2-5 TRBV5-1 CASSLNQGDETQYF
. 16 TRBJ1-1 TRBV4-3 CASSQEVPGLATEAFF
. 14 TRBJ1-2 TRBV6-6 CASSYSFVASDYTF